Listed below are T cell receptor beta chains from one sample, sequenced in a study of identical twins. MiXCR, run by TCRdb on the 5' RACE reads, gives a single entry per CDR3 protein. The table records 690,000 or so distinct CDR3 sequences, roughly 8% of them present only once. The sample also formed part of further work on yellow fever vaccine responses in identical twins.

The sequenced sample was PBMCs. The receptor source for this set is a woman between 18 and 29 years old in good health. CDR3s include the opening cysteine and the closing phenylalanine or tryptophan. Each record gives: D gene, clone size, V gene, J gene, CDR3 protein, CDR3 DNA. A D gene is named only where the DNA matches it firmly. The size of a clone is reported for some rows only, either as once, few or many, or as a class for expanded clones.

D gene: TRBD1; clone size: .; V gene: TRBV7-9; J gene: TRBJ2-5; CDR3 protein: CASSDSRDSKNQETQYF; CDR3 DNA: TGTGCCAGCAGCGATAGCCGGGACAGCAAAAACCAAGAGACCCAGTACTTC
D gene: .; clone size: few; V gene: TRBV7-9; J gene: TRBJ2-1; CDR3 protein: CASSLAGGTNEQFF; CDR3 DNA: TGTGCCAGCAGCTTAGCGGGTGGGACAAATGAGCAGTTCTTC
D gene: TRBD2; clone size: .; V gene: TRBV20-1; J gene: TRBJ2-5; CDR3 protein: CSARISGRAETQYF; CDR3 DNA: TGCAGTGCTAGAATTAGCGGGAGAGCAGAGACCCAGTACTTC
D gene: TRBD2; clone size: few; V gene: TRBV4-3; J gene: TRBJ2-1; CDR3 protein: CASSQDPLAGVPYNEQFF; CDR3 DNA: TGCGCCAGCAGCCAAGATCCCCTTGCGGGAGTCCCCTACAATGAGCAGTTCTTC
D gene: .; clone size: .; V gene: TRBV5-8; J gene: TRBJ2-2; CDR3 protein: CASSLRHFCGELFF; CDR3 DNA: TGTGCCAGCAGCTTACGTCACTTCTGCGGGGAGCTGTTTTTT
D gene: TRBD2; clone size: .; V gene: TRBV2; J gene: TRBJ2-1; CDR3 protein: CASLAGGPYNEQFF; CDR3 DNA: TGTGCCAGTCTAGCGGGGGGTCCCTACAATGAGCAGTTCTTC
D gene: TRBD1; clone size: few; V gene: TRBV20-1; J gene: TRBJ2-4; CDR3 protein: CSARGQGGPKAEFGNIQYF; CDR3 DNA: TGCAGTGCTAGAGGACAGGGGGGACCCAAGGCTGAGTTTGGAAACATTCAGTACTTC
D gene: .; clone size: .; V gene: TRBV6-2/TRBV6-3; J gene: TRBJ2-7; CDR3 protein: CASSYVLLSLEQYF; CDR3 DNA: TGTGCCAGCAGTTACGTCCTACTCTCTCTCGAGCAGTACTTC
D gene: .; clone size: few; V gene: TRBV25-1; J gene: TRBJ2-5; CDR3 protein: CASRRAAEETQYF; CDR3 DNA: TGTGCCAGCAGGCGGGCCGCAGAAGAGACCCAGTACTTC
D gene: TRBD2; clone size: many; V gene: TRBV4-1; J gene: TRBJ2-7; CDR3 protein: CASSQNLAGGNYEQYF; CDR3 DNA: TGCGCCAGCAGCCAAAACCTAGCGGGAGGAAACTACGAGCAGTACTTC